This T cell receptor beta chain was documented in a study of spatial heterogeneity in lung cancer. The time point here: sample taken at primary tumor resection. In its sample, this clonotype was seen many times. What it binds is unknown. CDR3 length: 15 residues. In germline, CDR1 is SGHNT, CDR2 YYREEE (reference sequence). Trimming shortened V by 0 bases and J by 0 bases, and 9 bases separated the two germline ends. TCRdb reprocessed the 5' RACE reads with MiXCR, giving one entry per CDR3 protein. This sample carries 20,000 to 25,000 distinct CDR3 sequences, under 3.5% of them seen once, and the ten largest clones take 7.5% to 8%. Study-level points and caveats: How many expanded intratumoral alpha and beta TCRs were present tracked the tumor mutation count, which was a count of nonsynonymous mutations.

The clonotype was recovered from a male donor with early-stage non-small cell lung cancer. This chain uses TRBV5-4 with TRBJ1-1; D is uncertain. The sequenced sample was lung tumor tissue, obtained at surgery. The CDR3, as DNA: TGTGCCAGCAGCTTGGCGCCGATCGTGAACACTGAAGCTTTCTTT. This encodes CASSLAPIVNTEAFF.